The 8 T cell receptor beta chains reported below all come from one sample, sequenced in a study of cytomegalovirus exposure and HLA in healthy donors. 60 Vbeta and 13 Jbeta primers were used in PCR. Sequencing used immunoSEQ multiplex PCR; TCRdb keeps in-frame clones, though not all of them. The data hold 200,000 or so clones, with 75% to 85% observed a single time. The sample taken for sequencing was PBMCs. These TCRs come from a woman aged 50 to 60 in good health and CMV-seropositive.

This chain connects TRBV1 to TRBJ2-4; TRBD1 is the table's D call and was not checked against the DNA. TRBV1 is noted as a pseudogene. This CDR3 comprises 16 residues. CDR3 DNA: TGCACCAGCAGCCAAGAGGGCTACTCAGCCAAAAACAGTCAGTACTTC. Translating gives CTSSQEGYSAKNSQYF.

There are a few counts of this clone. This rearrangement joins TRBV6-6 to TRBJ1-2, with 10 bases that match TRBD1. V shed 6 bases, J shed 5 bases, and the junction held 12 bases outside the gene matches. CDR1 is MNHNY, CDR2 SVGAGI, per germline (reference sequence). CDR3 length: 16 amino acids. The CDR3 coding sequence is TGTGCCAGCAGGAGACAGGGGGCGGGAGGGGCATATGGCTACACCTTC. It translates to CASRRQGAGGAYGYTF.

This chain links TRBV19 with TRBJ2-7; D perhaps matches TRBD1 (6 bases). The CDR3 sequence is 13 residues long. V was cut by 6 bases and J by 2 bases, with 11 bases left in between. Germline loops: CDR1 LNHDA, CDR2 SQIVND (reference sequence). The CDR3 reads CASRSDSPYEQYF. CDR3 coding DNA: TGTGCCAGTAGATCGGACAGTCCCTACGAGCAGTACTTC.

The chain combines TRBV19 with TRBJ2-1; 7 positions match TRBD2. V gave up 3 bases and J gave up 6 bases; unmatched junction bases: 11. Per germline, CDR1 LNHDA and CDR2 SQIVND (reference sequence). The length of the CDR3 is 16 residues. The CDR3 nucleotides read TGTGCCAGTAGTATGTCTGCGGCGGGAGTCGGCAATGAGCAGTTCTTC. This encodes CASSMSAAGVGNEQFF.

The rearrangement links TRBV28 to TRBJ2-5; weak D call: TRBD2 (7 bases). Trimming shortened V by 7 bases and J by 5 bases, and 23 bases separated the two germline ends. The CDR3 contains 16 residues. Germline V gene lookup returns CDR1 MDHEN and CDR2 SYDVKM. This CDR3 is CASTVGGLARWETQYF. DNA for the CDR3: TGTGCCAGCACCGTGGGGGGGCTAGCGCGGTGGGAGACCCAGTACTTC.

This clone has just one count. The chain recombines TRBV2 with TRBJ1-2, with a possible D match to TRBD1 (6 bases). Per germline, CDR1 SNHLY and CDR2 FYNNEI. With 6 bases removed from V and 7 bases from J, the gap between germline ends came to 18 bases. CDR3 length: 14 amino acids. CDR3 amino acids: CASSTTGQMGGYTF. Written as DNA, the CDR3 is TGTGCCAGCAGCACGACAGGCCAAATGGGTGGCTACACCTTC.

Only one count was recorded for this clone. The genes are TRBV6-1 and TRBJ2-5, with D possibly matching TRBD1 (5 bases). V dropped 3 bases and J dropped 4 bases, with 15 bases sitting between them. This CDR3 is 15 amino acids long. CDR1 is MNHNS and CDR2 is SASEGT in the germline V gene. The CDR3 DNA reads TGTGCCAGCAGTGACCAGGGTGGAGCCGGAGAGACCCAGTACTTC. Protein: CASSDQGGAGETQYF.

This clone was counted a single time. The chain carries TRBV28 and TRBJ1-6; D unclear. Germline V gene data show CDR1 as MDHEN and CDR2 as SYDVKM. The ends were cut back, 5 bases at V and 7 bases at J, with 21 bases in the middle. This CDR3 spans 17 amino acids. For the CDR3, the DNA is TGTGCCAGCAGTAGAGGGAGTTGGGCCATACGGAATTCACCCCTCCACTTT. This sequence encodes CASSRGSWAIRNSPLHF.